This TCR beta chain was recovered during a study of spatial heterogeneity in lung cancer (dated by TCRdb to between 2018 and 2020). Notes on the research overall: More beta-chain than alpha-chain transcripts were consistently detected, likely reflecting higher beta-chain transcript abundance. In the raw uncorrected reads, each unique combination of TCR and UMI appeared more than ten times on average. In non-small cell lung cancer, the study made a quantitative comparison of TCR alpha and beta repertoires among multiple tumor regions, matched nontumor lung and blood. TCR repertoire features were related to nonsynonymous mutation counts determined by whole-exome sequencing of tumor tissue. At surgery, 220 tumor regions, some 61 matched nontumor lung samples and fewer than 60 PBMC samples were TCR-sequenced for both alpha and beta chains.

The sample's time point, from its label and the paper: sample taken at primary tumor resection. Whole RNA extracted from tumor and nontumor lung tissue, or from cryopreserved PBMC samples, was used for TCR sequencing without cell sorting. Samples were obtained from 72 patients with early-stage, untreated non-small cell lung cancer from the lung TRACERx cohort. Patients were selected for TCR sequencing only if sufficient RNA was available from at least two tumor regions. Paper-wide results and their limitations: Additional single-cell paired TCR alpha and beta sequencing was considered necessary to confirm, at a functional level, the hypothesis that regional TCRs recognize regional mutations. Ubiquitous expanded tumor TCRs showed up in blood more often at tumor resection than at routine follow-up.

This clonotype was observed a few times. There is no known antigen for this receptor. There are no base qualities to consult, and no much larger clone falls within one base. CDR1 and CDR2 are read off the germline V gene as SNHLY and FYNNEI. Inclusive of the bounding cysteine and phenylalanine, the CDR3 is 14 residues long. CDR3 DNA is the only sequence kept; it has 42 bases, read in frame from the first base. V is shortened by 7 bases, J by 6 bases, and the region joining them spans 15 bases. The library was built by means of 5' RACE. The sequencing machine was a NextSeq 500. The TCR library protocol attached a unique molecular identifier to each TCR cDNA molecule to allow correction of PCR and sequencing errors. The paper's data handling went like this. Decombinator tools were used for TCR identification, UMI-based error correction and CDR3 extraction. TCRs above a frequency of 2 per 1,000, corresponding to the top 1% of the tumor frequency distribution, were defined as expanded. Each repertoire was subsampled 100 times to 5,000 TCRs, after which Renyi diversity was computed with the R vegan package. To build CDR3 similarity networks, amino acid triplet string-kernel similarity was used, and CDR3s were connected when their pairwise similarity was above 0.82. TCRdb cleaned the public reads at Q25 with fastp, built clones with MiXCR and kept in-frame beta chains. Records with the same CDR3 protein are collapsed into one entry carrying the most frequent genes and DNA. The V and J calls follow TCRdb's processing rather than the paper's. The sample table lists some 37,000 distinct CDR3 sequences, less than 5.5% of them with a count of one. The leading ten clones occupy under 30% of the sample.

The TCR comes from a female donor with early-stage non-small cell lung cancer. The sample in question was PBMCs, obtained at surgery. The rearranged chain carries TRBV2 and TRBJ2-2, and possibly TRBD1, on 5 matching bases. CDR3 reads: CASMGQGTAGELFF. The DNA sequence is as follows: TGTGCCAGCATGGGGCAGGGTACTGCCGGGGAGCTGTTTTTT.